Following are 26 T cell receptor beta chains from one sample sequenced in a study of identical twins. TCRdb re-called the 5' RACE reads through MiXCR, storing one row per CDR3 protein. The sample consists of around 490,000 distinct CDR3 sequences, roughly an eighth of them appearing once. This sample also appeared in a second study, on yellow fever vaccine responses in identical twins.

Material for sequencing was CD4+ T cells sorted from blood. All receptors derive from a woman between 18 and 30 years old in good health.

The CDR3 is CASSQGLPGELFF. The CDR3 nucleotides read TGCGCCAGCAGCCAAGGGTTACCCGGGGAGCTGTTTTTT. The chain combines TRBV4-1 with TRBJ2-2; no clear D gene. Trimming shortened V by 1 base and J by 6 bases, and 6 bases separated the two germline ends. Germline CDR1 MGHRA, CDR2 YSYEKL. This CDR3 comprises 13 residues.

This clonotype has just a few counts. V gene TRBV20-1 combines with J gene TRBJ2-2; D gene unclear. The CDR3 spans 16 residues. The germline CDR1 and CDR2 sequences are DFQATT and SNEGSKA (reference sequence). Deletions cut 0 bases from V and 3 bases from J, with 14 bases between. CDR3 residues: CSARDPWQQYTGELFF. The CDR3 region has the DNA TGCAGTGCTAGAGATCCTTGGCAGCAATACACCGGGGAGCTGTTTTTT.

This clonotype appeared a few times. In DNA form, the CDR3 reads TGTGCCAGCAGTTTAATCGGGATTGCGTCACATCTAGGGACTAGCGGGGGGGAAGAGACCCAGTACTTC. Amino acids: CASSLIGIASHLGTSGGEETQYF. V is TRBV28 and J is TRBJ2-5; TRBD2 agrees at 16 bases. V dropped 2 bases and J dropped 3; count of bases not matched to a gene: 21. This CDR3 spans 23 amino acids. Germline assignment: CDR1 MDHEN and CDR2 SYDVKM. The full variable domain, its missing parts supplied by reference TRBV28 and TRBJ2-5, is DVKVTQSSRYLVKRTGEKVFLECVQDMDHENMFWYRQDPGLGLRLIYFSYDVKMKEKGDIPEGYSVSREKKERFSLILESASTNQTSMYLCASSLIGIASHLGTSGGEETQYFGPGTRLLVL.

This clonotype was recorded at least ten times. The V and J genes are TRBV6-2 or TRBV6-3 and TRBJ2-5, with D unclear. Germline CDR1 reads MNHEY; CDR2 reads SVGEGT. CDR3 length equals 11 residues. V was pared by 2 bases and J by 4 bases, with 2 bases between. The CDR3 reads CASSYGETQYF. The CDR3, as DNA: TGTGCCAGCAGTTACGGAGAGACCCAGTACTTC.

The sample holds many counts of this clonotype. V gene TRBV11-2 combines with J gene TRBJ2-1, with no clear D. Per germline, CDR1 SGHAT and CDR2 FQNNGV. The CDR3 totals 19 residues. V lost 1 base, J lost 0 bases, and 19 bases lay in between. The CDR3 DNA sequence: TGTGCCAGCAGCTTAGGCGGCTTTGCCGTCCCAATCTCCTACAATGAGCAGTTCTTC. It translates to CASSLGGFAVPISYNEQFF.

This clonotype has ten or more counts. The chain joins TRBV11-3 to TRBJ1-3; TRBD1 matches 8 bases. Looked up from germline, CDR1 is SGHNT and CDR2 is YENEEA. CDR3 size: 15 residues. J lost 4 bases, V lost 5 bases, and 7 bases had no gene match. This chain's CDR3 is CASSPGQGPGNTIYF. The CDR3 region has the DNA TGTGCCAGCAGCCCAGGACAGGGTCCCGGAAACACCATATATTTT.

In its sample, this clonotype was seen a few times. This sequence joins TRBV20-1 and TRBJ2-2; D is uncertain. The germline V and J ends were trimmed by 1 base and 4 bases, with 13 bases remaining between them. The CDR3 runs 15 residues. Germline CDR1 DFQATT, CDR2 SNEGSKA (reference sequence). CDR3 sequence reads: CSARAPSKGTGELFF. The CDR3 DNA reads TGCAGTGCTAGAGCCCCTTCCAAGGGCACCGGGGAGCTGTTTTTT.

This CDR3 reads CASSEARTPNYGYTF. CDR3 sequence (DNA): TGTGCCAGCAGTGAAGCTCGGACACCTAACTATGGCTACACCTTC. The V and J genes are TRBV6-1 and TRBJ1-2; D is perhaps TRBD1 (5 bases). Looked up from germline, CDR1 is MNHNS and CDR2 is SASEGT. CDR3 length: 15 amino acids. Deletions cut 0 bases from V and 0 bases from J, with 8 bases between.

The chain employs TRBV15 and TRBJ2-3, with 11 positions matching TRBD1. CDR1 LNHNV and CDR2 YYDKDF come from the germline V gene (reference sequence). V shed 0 bases, J shed 2 bases, and the junction held 7 bases outside the gene matches. The CDR3 spans 18 residues. The chain's CDR3 is CATSRDWGTGGHTDTQYF. CDR3 coding DNA: TGTGCCACCAGCAGAGATTGGGGGACAGGGGGACACACAGATACGCAGTATTTT. Using reference TRBV15 and TRBJ2-3 for the parts outside the CDR3, the full variable domain is DAMVIQNPRYQVTQFGKPVTLSCSQTLNHNVMYWYQQKSSQAPKLLFHYYDKDFNNEADTPDNFQSRRPNTSFCFLDIRSPGLGDTAMYLCATSRDWGTGGHTDTQYFGPGTRLTVL.

This clonotype has more than one count but fewer than ten. The chain carries TRBV24-1 and TRBJ2-5; D is ambiguous. The CDR3 contains 14 residues. V was pared by 0 bases and J by 8 bases, with 12 bases between. Germline V gene lookup returns CDR1 KGHDR and CDR2 SFDVKD. For the CDR3, the DNA is TGTGCCACCAGTGATTTGGACCCGAAAAATACCCAGTACTTC. Amino acid sequence: CATSDLDPKNTQYF.

This clonotype occurred a few times. This chain uses TRBV6-5 with TRBJ2-7, with 10 bases matching TRBD2. CDR1 and CDR2 (germline): MNHEY, SVGAGI. The CDR3 has 15 amino acids. V lost 6 bases, J lost 1 base, and 6 bases stayed unmatched. The CDR3 bases are TGTGCCAGCAGACTTACTAGCGGGGCATCCTACGAGCAGTACTTC. The encoded protein is CASRLTSGASYEQYF.

This clonotype was seen a few times. The chain links TRBV4-2 to TRBJ2-1, with D possibly being TRBD2 (5 bases). V was pared by 4 bases and J by 6 bases, with 10 bases between. This CDR3 is 13 amino acids long. From germline, CDR1 is LGHNA and CDR2 YNFKEQ. The CDR3 loop is CASSPSTSNEQFF. As DNA, the CDR3 is TGTGCCAGCAGCCCATCTACTAGCAATGAGCAGTTCTTC.

This clonotype was found many times. This chain uses TRBV29-1 with TRBJ2-5; 8 positions match TRBD2. CDR1 is SQVTM, CDR2 ANQGSEA, per germline. This CDR3 contains 12 residues. V lost 7 bases, J lost 5 bases, and 6 bases stayed unmatched. The chain's CDR3 is CSAGLVGETQYF. In DNA, the CDR3 is TGCAGCGCGGGACTAGTTGGGGAGACCCAGTACTTC.

This chain joins TRBV29-1 and TRBJ2-2; TRBD2 matches at 11 bases. Losses at the gene ends were 4 bases for V and 7 bases for J; bases not matched to a gene: 14. The CDR3 is 17 residues long. Germline V gene sequence: CDR1 SQVTM, CDR2 ANQGSEA. The DNA for the CDR3 is TGCAGCGTTGGATTGCTAGCGGGGGGACCAAACGGCGGGGAGCTGTTTTTT. Translating gives CSVGLLAGGPNGGELFF.

At least ten counts were recorded for this clonotype. This chain uses TRBV24-1 with TRBJ2-3; a possible D gene is TRBD2 (6 bases). V gave up 8 bases and J gave up 1 base, with 12 bases separating them. The CDR3 sequence is 14 residues long. The germline V gene encodes CDR1 KGHDR and CDR2 SFDVKD. In nucleotides, the CDR3 is TGTGCCACCACTGGGCCGGGGGGCACAGATACGCAGTATTTT. Residues: CATTGPGGTDTQYF.

This clonotype was seen a few times. The gene calls are TRBV9 and TRBJ2-5; the match to TRBD1 covers 7 bases. V was pared by 4 bases and J by 3 bases, with 12 bases of the junction left unmatched. Germline CDR1 and CDR2: SGDLS and YYNGEE. This CDR3 has 16 amino acids. The chain's CDR3 is CASSIFGTALKETQYF. The CDR3, as DNA: TGTGCCAGCAGCATATTCGGGACAGCATTAAAAGAGACCCAGTACTTC.

This rearrangement joins TRBV4-2 to TRBJ2-6; D is unclear. The CDR3 contains 18 residues. The V gene's germline CDR1 is LGHNA and CDR2 YNFKEQ. V was shortened by 3 bases and J by 0 bases, with 15 bases between the two germline ends. CDR3 residues: CASSHEQTFLSGANVLTF. The CDR3 DNA is TGTGCCAGCAGCCACGAACAAACTTTCCTCTCTGGGGCCAACGTCCTGACTTTC.

At least ten counts were recorded for this clonotype. The J gene is TRBJ2-1, the V gene TRBV7-2; 9 bases agree with TRBD2. The V and J ends lost 5 bases and 3 bases, in that order; junction bases with no gene match: 2. This CDR3 has 14 residues. Germline assignment: CDR1 SGHTA and CDR2 FQGNSA. The CDR3 DNA is TGTGCCAGCAGCACTAGCGGGCACTACAATGAGCAGTTCTTC. Its translation is CASSTSGHYNEQFF.

This clonotype was seen a few times. The CDR3 sequence is CASSFSPGTDTQYF. The CDR3 nucleotides read TGTGCCAGCAGCTTCTCCCCCGGGACAGATACGCAGTATTTT. The chain has TRBV11-2 and TRBJ2-3; D call uncertain. Germline V gene data show CDR1 as SGHAT and CDR2 as FQNNGV. Trimming removed 3 bases from V and 3 bases from J, with 10 bases in between. The CDR3 has 14 residues.

This clonotype was recorded a few times. The CDR3 coding sequence is TGTGCCAGCGGCGAGGGACCTGAAGCTTTCTTT. Residues: CASGEGPEAFF. The chain couples TRBV19 to TRBJ1-1; D may be TRBD1 (5 bases). The germline CDR1 and CDR2 sequences are LNHDA and SQIVND (reference sequence). CDR3 length: 11 residues. The germline V and J ends were trimmed by 9 bases and 6 bases, with 11 bases remaining between them.

V is TRBV7-9 and J is TRBJ2-1; 7 bases line up with TRBD1. Germline V CDR1 and CDR2: SEHNR, FQNEAQ (reference sequence). Trimming took 5 bases from V and 4 from J; bases not matched to a gene: 11. CDR3 length: 16 amino acids. The CDR3 sequence is CASSDNRGPKYNEQFF. CDR3 nucleotides: TGTGCCAGCAGCGATAACAGGGGTCCAAAGTACAATGAGCAGTTCTTC.

This chain uses TRBV5-1 with TRBJ2-7; D may correspond to TRBD1 or TRBD2 (7 bases each). V dropped 0 bases and J dropped 7 bases, with 14 bases sitting between them. The CDR3 contains 14 residues. CDR1 is SGHRS, CDR2 YFSETQ, per germline. Written as DNA, the CDR3 is TGCGCCAGCAGCTTGGTCAGGGGGGGTCAAGAGCAGTACTTC. Its protein product is CASSLVRGGQEQYF.

This clonotype has just a few counts. The V call is TRBV20-1, the J call TRBJ2-1; 8 positions match TRBD1. There are 15 residues in the CDR3. V lost 5 bases and J lost 8; bases outside the gene matches: 14. The germline V gene has CDR1 DFQATT and CDR2 SNEGSKA (reference sequence). CDR3 DNA: TGCAGTGCTCCCCCGGGGACAGGCCGGCGAGATGAGCAGTTCTTC. Its translation: CSAPPGTGRRDEQFF.

The chain employs TRBV6-1 and TRBJ2-7; D gene ambiguous. The CDR3 sequence is 12 residues long. Germline V gives CDR1 MNHNS, CDR2 SASEGT. Trimming stripped 1 base from V and 9 bases from J, with 10 bases between. This CDR3 reads CASSEGVSRQYF. As DNA, the CDR3 is TGTGCCAGCAGTGAAGGAGTCTCTCGGCAGTACTTC.

The CDR3 reads CASSLIISAGTRRPDTQYF. The CDR3 DNA sequence: TGTGCCAGCAGCTTAATAATATCGGCAGGGACCCGACGTCCAGATACGCAGTATTTT. The chain recombines TRBV7-4 with TRBJ2-3, with D perhaps being TRBD1 or TRBD2 (5 bases each). There are 19 residues in the CDR3. Germline V lookup: CDR1 SGHVT, CDR2 SQSDAQ. Trimming removed 2 bases at V and 4 bases at J, with 25 bases between.

The rearrangement links TRBV5-1 to TRBJ2-1; D is perhaps TRBD1 or TRBD2 (5 bases each). The CDR3 runs 17 residues. CDR1 SGHRS and CDR2 YFSETQ come from the germline V gene. V shed 6 bases and J shed 0 bases, with 19 bases lying between them. For the CDR3, the DNA is TGCGCCAGCACCATTTGGGGCCTAGCTGCCTCCTACAATGAGCAGTTCTTC. It yields the protein CASTIWGLAASYNEQFF.